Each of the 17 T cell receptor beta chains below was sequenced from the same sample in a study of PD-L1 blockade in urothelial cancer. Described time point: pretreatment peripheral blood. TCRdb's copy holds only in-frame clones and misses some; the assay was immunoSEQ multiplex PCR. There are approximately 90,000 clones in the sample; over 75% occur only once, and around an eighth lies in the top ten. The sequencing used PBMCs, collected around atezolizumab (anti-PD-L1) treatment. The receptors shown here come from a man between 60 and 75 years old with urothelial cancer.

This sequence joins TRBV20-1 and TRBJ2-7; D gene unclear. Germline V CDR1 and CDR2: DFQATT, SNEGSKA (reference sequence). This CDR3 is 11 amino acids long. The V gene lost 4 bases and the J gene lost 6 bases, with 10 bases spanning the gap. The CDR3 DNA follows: TGCAGTGCTACCCAACAGCTCGAGCAGTACTTC. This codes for CSATQQLEQYF.

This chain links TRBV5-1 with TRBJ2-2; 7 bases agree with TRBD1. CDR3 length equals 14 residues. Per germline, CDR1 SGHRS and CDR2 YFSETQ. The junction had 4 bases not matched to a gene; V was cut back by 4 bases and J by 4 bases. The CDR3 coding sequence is TGCGCCAGCAGCGCAGGACAGGCCACCGGGGAGCTGTTTTTT. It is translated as CASSAGQATGELFF.

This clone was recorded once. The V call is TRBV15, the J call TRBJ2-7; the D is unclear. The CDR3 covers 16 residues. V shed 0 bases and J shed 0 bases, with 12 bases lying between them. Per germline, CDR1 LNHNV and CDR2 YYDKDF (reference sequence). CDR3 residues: CATSRDLGLSSYEQYF. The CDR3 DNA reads TGTGCCACCAGCAGAGATCTGGGCCTAAGCTCCTACGAGCAGTACTTC.

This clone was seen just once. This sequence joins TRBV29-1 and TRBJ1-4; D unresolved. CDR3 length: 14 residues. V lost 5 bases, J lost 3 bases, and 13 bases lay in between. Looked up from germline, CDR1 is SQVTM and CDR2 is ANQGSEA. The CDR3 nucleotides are TGCAGCGTTTTGAAGGAGGTCTCTAATGAAAAACTGTTTTTT. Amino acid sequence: CSVLKEVSNEKLFF.

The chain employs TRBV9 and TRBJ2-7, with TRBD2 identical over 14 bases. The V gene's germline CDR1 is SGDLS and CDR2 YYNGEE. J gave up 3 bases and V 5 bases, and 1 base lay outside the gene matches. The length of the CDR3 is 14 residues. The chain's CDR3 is CASSGTSGSYEQYF. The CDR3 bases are TGTGCCAGCAGTGGGACTAGCGGGAGCTACGAGCAGTACTTC.

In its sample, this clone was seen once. This CDR3 is CASSSPTGRADNEQFF. The CDR3 DNA reads TGTGCCAGCAGCTCTCCCACCGGGAGGGCCGACAATGAGCAGTTCTTC. The rearrangement joins TRBV13 to TRBJ2-1; 8 bases map to TRBD2. The CDR3 extends over 16 amino acids. The ends lost 4 bases at V and 5 bases at J; junction bases unmatched: 10. Germline values: CDR1 PRHDT, CDR2 FYEKMQ (reference sequence).

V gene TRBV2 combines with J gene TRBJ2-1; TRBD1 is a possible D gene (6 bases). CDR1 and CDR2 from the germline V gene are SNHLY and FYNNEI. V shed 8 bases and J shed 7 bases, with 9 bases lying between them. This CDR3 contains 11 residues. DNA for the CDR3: TGTGCCAGCGACAGGACAAATGAGCAGTTCTTC. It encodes CASDRTNEQFF.

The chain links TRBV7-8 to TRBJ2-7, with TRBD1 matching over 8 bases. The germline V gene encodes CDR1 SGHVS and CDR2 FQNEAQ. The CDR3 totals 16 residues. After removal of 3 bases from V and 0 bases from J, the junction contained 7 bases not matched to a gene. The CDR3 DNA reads TGTGCCAGCAGCTTGCCGGGACAGGAGTTCTCCTACGAGCAGTACTTC. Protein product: CASSLPGQEFSYEQYF.

CDR3 sequence: CASSPGARGANVLTF. The CDR3 DNA sequence: TGTGCCAGCAGCCCGGGAGCTAGGGGGGCCAACGTCCTGACTTTC. This chain connects TRBV6-1 to TRBJ2-6, with D possibly matching TRBD2 (6 bases). The germline V gene encodes CDR1 MNHNS and CDR2 SASEGT. Trimming removed 6 bases at V and 4 bases at J, with 13 bases between. The CDR3 has 15 residues.

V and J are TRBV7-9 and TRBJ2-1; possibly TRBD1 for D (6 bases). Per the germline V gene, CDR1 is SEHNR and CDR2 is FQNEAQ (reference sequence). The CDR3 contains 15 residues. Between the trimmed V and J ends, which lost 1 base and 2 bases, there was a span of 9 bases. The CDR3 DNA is TGTGCCAGCAGCTTAGATACAGGGCCCTACAATGAGCAGTTCTTC. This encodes CASSLDTGPYNEQFF.

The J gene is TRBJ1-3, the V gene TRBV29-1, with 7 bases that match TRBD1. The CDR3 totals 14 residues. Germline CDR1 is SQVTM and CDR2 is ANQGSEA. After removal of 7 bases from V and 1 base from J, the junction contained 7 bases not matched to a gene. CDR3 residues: CSATGQVSGNTIYF. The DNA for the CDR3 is TGCAGCGCCACCGGACAGGTTTCTGGAAACACCATATATTTT. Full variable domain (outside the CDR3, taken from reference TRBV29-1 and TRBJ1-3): SAVISQKPSRDICQRGTSLTIQCQVDSQVTMMFWYRQQPGQSLTLIATANQGSEATYESGFVIDKFPISRPNLTFSTLTVSNMSPEDSSIYLCSATGQVSGNTIYFGEGSWLTVV.

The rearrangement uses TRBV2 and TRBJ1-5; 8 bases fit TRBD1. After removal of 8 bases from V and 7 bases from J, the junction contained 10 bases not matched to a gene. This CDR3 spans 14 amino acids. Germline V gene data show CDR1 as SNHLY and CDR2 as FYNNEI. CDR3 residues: CASSETGVSQPQHF. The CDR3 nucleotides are TGTGCCAGCTCTGAGACAGGGGTTTCCCAGCCCCAGCATTTT.

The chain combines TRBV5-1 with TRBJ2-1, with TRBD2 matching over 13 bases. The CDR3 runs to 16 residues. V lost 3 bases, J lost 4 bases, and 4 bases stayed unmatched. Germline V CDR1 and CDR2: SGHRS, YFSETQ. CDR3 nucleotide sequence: TGCGCCAGCAGCTCCTCGGGACTAGCGGGATACAATGAGCAGTTCTTC. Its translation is CASSSSGLAGYNEQFF.

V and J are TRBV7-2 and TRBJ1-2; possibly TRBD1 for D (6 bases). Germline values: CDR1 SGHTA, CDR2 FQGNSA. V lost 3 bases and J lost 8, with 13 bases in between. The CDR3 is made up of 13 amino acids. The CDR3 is CASSLQGLLGYTF. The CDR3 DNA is TGTGCCAGCAGCTTGCAGGGGTTACTCGGCTACACCTTC.

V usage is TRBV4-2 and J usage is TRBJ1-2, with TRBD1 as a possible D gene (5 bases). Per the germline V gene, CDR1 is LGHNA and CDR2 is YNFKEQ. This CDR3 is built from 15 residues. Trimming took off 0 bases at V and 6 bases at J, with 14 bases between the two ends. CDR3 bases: TGTGCCAGCAGCCAAGAGCAGGGTAACCCCAATGGCTACACCTTC. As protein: CASSQEQGNPNGYTF.

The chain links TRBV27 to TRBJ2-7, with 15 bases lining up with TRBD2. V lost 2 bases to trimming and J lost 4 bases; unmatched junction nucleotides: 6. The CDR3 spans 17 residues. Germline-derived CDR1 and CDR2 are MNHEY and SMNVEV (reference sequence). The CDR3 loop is CASSLDWTSGRAYEQYF. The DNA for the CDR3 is TGTGCCAGCAGTTTAGATTGGACTAGCGGGAGGGCGTACGAGCAGTACTTC.

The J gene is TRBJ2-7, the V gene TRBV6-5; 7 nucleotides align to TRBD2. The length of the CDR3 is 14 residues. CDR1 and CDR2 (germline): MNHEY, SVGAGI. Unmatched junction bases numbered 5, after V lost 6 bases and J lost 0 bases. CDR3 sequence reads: CASRKGGSSYEQYF. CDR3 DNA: TGTGCCAGCAGGAAGGGAGGGAGCTCCTACGAGCAGTACTTC.